This passage covers 2 T cell receptor beta chains from one sample sequenced in a study of shared T cell receptors in the human thymus. Generated by immunoSEQ multiplex PCR, the TCRdb table keeps only in-frame clones and is missing some. The sample carries 550,000 to 800,000 clones, over 75% recorded once. The sample was also reused in another study, on human thymus T cells.

The specimen was thymocytes. These receptors all stem from a girl under three years old with a congenital heart defect.

The DNA of the CDR3 is TGCGCCAGCAGCCCCACGACTACAGGGGCCAACGTCCTGACTTTC. Translation: CASSPTTTGANVLTF. V and J are TRBV4-3 and TRBJ2-6; maybe TRBD2 (5 bases). CDR3 length: 15 residues. Germline CDR1 LGHNA, CDR2 YSLEER. Trimming took off 4 bases at V and 4 bases at J, with 11 bases between the two ends.

This sequence joins TRBV4-3 and TRBJ1-2, with 9 bases fitting TRBD1. V was clipped by 3 bases and J by 3 bases; unmatched bases: 11. Germline CDR1 reads LGHNA; CDR2 reads YSLEER. The CDR3 spans 17 residues. CDR3 residues: CASSHQNYRGQDYGYTF. DNA for the CDR3: TGCGCCAGCAGCCACCAAAACTACAGGGGGCAGGACTATGGCTACACCTTC.